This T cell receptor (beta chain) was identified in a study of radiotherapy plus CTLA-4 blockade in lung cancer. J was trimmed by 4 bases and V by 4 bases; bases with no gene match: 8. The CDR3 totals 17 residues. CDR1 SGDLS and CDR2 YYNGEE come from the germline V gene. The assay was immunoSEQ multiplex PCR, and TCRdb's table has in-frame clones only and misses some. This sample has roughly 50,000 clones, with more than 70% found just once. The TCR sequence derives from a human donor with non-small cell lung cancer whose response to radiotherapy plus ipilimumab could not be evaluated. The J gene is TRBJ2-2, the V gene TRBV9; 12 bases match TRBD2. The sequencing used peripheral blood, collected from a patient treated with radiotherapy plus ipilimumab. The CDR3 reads CASSFSTGLAGTGELFF. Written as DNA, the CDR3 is TGTGCCAGCAGCTTCTCAACGGGACTAGCGGGCACCGGGGAGCTGTTTTTT.